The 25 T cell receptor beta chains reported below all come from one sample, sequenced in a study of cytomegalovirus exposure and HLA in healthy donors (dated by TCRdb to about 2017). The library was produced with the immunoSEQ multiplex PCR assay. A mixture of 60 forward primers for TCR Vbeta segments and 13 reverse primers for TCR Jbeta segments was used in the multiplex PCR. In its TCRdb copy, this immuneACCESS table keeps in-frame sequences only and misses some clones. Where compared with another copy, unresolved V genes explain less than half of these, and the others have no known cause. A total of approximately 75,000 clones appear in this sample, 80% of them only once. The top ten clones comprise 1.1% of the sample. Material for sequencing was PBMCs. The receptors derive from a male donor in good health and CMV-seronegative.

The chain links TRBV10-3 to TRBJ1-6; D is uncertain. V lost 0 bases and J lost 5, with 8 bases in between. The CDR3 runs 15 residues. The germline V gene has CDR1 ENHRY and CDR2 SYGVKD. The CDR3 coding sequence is TGTGCCATCAGTGAGTCACAGAGAAATAATTCACCCCTCCACTTT. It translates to CAISESQRNNSPLHF.

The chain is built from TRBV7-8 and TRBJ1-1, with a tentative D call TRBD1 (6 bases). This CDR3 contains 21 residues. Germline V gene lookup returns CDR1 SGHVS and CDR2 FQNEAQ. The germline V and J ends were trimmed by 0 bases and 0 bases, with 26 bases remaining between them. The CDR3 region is CASSLAGLGGPGVRVNTEAFF. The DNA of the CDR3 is TGTGCCAGCAGCTTAGCGGGACTGGGGGGGCCTGGCGTAAGAGTGAACACTGAAGCTTTCTTT.

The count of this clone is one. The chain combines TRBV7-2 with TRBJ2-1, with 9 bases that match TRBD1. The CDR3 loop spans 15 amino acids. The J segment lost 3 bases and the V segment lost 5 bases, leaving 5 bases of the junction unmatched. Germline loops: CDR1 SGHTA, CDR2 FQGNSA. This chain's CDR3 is CASSPGTGYYNEQFF. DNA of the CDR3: TGTGCCAGCAGCCCCGGGACAGGGTACTACAATGAGCAGTTCTTC.

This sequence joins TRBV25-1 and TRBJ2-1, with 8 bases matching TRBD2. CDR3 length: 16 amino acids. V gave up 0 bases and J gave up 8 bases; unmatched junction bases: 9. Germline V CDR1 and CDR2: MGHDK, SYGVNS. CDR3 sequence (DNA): TGTGCCAGCAGTGAATATCGGTTGGCGGGAGGTGATGAGCAGTTCTTC. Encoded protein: CASSEYRLAGGDEQFF.

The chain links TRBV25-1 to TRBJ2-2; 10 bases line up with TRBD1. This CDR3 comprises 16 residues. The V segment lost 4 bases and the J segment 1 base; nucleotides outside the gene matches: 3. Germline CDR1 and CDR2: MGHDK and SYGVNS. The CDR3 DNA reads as TGTGCCAGCAGTGGCCGGGACAGGGGGAACACCGGGGAGCTGTTTTTT. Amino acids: CASSGRDRGNTGELFF.

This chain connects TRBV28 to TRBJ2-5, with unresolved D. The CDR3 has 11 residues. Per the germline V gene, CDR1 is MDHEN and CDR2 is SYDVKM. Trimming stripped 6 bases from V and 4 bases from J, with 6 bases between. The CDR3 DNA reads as TGTGCCAGCAGAGCCGGAGAGACCCAGTACTTC. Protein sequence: CASRAGETQYF.

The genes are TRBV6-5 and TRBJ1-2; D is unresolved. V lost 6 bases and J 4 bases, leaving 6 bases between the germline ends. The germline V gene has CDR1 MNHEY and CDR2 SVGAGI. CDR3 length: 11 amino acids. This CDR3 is CASRNSYGYTF. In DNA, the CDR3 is TGTGCCAGCAGGAACAGCTATGGCTACACCTTC.

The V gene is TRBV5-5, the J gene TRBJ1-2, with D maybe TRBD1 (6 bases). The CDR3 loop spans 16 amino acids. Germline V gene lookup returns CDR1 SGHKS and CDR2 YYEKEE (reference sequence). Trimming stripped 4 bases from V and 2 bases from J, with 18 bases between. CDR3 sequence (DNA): TGTGCCAGCAGCCCTACCCCACAGGGTTCAAACTATGGCTACACCTTC. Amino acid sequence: CASSPTPQGSNYGYTF.

CDR3 sequence: CASTAGVRDNEQFF. In DNA form, the CDR3 reads TGTGCCAGTACCGCGGGAGTTAGGGACAATGAGCAGTTCTTC. This rearrangement joins TRBV14 to TRBJ2-1; 7 positions agree with TRBD2. Germline values: CDR1 SGHDN, CDR2 FVKESK. The CDR3 is made up of 14 amino acids. The V segment lost 9 bases and the J segment 5 bases; nucleotides outside the gene matches: 10.

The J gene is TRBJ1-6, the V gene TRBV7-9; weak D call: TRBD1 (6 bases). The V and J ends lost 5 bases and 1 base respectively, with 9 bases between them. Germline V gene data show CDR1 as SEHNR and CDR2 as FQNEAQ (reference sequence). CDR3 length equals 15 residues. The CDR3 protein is CASSLRGSYNSPLHF. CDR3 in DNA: TGTGCCAGCAGCCTCAGGGGTTCCTATAATTCACCCCTCCACTTT.

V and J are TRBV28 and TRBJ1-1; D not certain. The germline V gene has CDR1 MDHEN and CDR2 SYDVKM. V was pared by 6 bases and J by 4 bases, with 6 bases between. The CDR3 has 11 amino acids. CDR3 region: CASSNPTEAFF. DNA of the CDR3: TGTGCCAGCAGCAATCCCACTGAAGCTTTCTTT. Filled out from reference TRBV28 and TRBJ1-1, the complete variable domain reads DVKVTQSSRYLVKRTGEKVFLECVQDMDHENMFWYRQDPGLGLRLIYFSYDVKMKEKGDIPEGYSVSREKKERFSLILESASTNQTSMYLCASSNPTEAFFGQGTRLTVV.

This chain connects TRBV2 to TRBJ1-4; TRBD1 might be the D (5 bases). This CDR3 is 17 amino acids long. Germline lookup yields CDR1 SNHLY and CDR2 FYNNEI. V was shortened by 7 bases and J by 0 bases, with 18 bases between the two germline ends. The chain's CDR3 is CASTTPKKGTTNEKLFF. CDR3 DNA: TGTGCCAGCACCACTCCGAAAAAGGGGACAACTAATGAAAAACTGTTTTTT.

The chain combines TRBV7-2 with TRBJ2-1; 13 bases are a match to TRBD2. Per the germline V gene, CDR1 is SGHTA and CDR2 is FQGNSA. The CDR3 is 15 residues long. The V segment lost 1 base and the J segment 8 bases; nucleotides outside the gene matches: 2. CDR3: CASSLGLAGGDEQFF. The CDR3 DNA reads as TGTGCCAGCAGCTTAGGACTAGCGGGAGGCGATGAGCAGTTCTTC.

The CDR3 reads CASSRDRKDYEQYF. The CDR3 DNA is TGTGCCAGCAGTCGGGACAGGAAAGACTACGAGCAGTACTTC. The J gene is TRBJ2-7, the V gene TRBV6-5; 8 bases fit TRBD1. Unmatched junction bases numbered 6, after V lost 5 bases and J lost 3 bases. Looked up from germline, CDR1 is MNHEY and CDR2 is SVGAGI. This CDR3 spans 14 amino acids.

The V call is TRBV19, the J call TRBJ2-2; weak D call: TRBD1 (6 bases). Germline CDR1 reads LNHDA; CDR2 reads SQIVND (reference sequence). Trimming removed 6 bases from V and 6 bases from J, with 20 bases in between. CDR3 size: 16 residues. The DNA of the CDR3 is TGTGCCAGTAGCCTGAAGGCGCAGGGGCTATCCGGGGAGCTGTTTTTT. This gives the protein CASSLKAQGLSGELFF.

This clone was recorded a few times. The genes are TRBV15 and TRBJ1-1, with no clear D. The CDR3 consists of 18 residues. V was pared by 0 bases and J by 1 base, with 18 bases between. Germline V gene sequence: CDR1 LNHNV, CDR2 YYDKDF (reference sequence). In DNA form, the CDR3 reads TGTGCCACCAGCAGAGAATCCGTTACTTTTAGGAGGAACACTGAAGCTTTCTTT. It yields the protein CATSRESVTFRRNTEAFF.

CDR3 bases: TGTGCCAGCAGTCGGACTAGCGGAGGAGAGACCCAGTACTTC. Residues: CASSRTSGGETQYF. This chain links TRBV2 with TRBJ2-5; TRBD2 agrees at 10 bases. J lost 4 bases, V lost 5 bases, and 4 bases had no gene match. This CDR3 is built from 14 residues. Per germline, CDR1 SNHLY and CDR2 FYNNEI. The full variable domain, rest sourced from reference TRBV2 and TRBJ2-5, is EPEVTQTPSHQVTQMGQEVILRCVPISNHLYFYWYRQILGQKVEFLVSFYNNEISEKSEIFDDQFSVERPDGSNFTLKIRSTKLEDSAMYFCASSRTSGGETQYFGPGTRLLVL.

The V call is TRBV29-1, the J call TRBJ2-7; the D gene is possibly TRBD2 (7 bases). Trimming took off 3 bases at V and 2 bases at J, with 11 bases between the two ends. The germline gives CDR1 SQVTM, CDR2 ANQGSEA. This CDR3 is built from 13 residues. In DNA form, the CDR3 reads TGCAGCGTTGAGTGGGGGGGCCCCTACGAGCAGTACTTC. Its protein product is CSVEWGGPYEQYF.

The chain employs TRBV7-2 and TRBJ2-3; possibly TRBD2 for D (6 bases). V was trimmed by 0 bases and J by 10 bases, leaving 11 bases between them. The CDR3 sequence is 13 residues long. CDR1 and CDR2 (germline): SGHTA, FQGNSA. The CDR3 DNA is TGTGCCAGCAGCTTAGCGCAGGGCGGGGCGCAGTATTTT. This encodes CASSLAQGGAQYF. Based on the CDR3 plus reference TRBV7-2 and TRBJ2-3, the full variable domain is GAGVSQSPSNKVTEKGKDVELRCDPISGHTALYWYRQSLGQGLEFLIYFQGNSAPDKSGLPSDRFSAERTGGSVSTLTIQRTQQEDSAVYLCASSLAQGGAQYFGPGTRLTVL.

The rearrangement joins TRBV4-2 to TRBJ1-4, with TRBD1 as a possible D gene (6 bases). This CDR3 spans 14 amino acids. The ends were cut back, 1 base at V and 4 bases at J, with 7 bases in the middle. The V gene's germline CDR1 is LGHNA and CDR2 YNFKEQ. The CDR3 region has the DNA TGTGCCAGCAGCCAAGCGGGACATAATGAAAAACTGTTTTTT. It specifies CASSQAGHNEKLFF.

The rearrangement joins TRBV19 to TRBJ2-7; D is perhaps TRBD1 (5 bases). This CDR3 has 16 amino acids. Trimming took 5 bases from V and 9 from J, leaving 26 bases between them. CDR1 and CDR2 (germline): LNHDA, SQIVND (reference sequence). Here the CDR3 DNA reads TGTGCCAGTAGTCCGACCGATAGGACACGAAGCGTTCGGCAGTACTTC. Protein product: CASSPTDRTRSVRQYF.

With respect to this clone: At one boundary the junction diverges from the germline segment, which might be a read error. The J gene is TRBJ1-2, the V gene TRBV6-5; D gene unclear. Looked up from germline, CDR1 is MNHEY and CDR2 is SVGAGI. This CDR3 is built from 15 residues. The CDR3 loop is CASLKKAGPAGGYPF. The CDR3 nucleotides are TGTGCCAGCCTTAAGAAGGCAGGTCCGGCGGGCGGCTACCCCTTC.

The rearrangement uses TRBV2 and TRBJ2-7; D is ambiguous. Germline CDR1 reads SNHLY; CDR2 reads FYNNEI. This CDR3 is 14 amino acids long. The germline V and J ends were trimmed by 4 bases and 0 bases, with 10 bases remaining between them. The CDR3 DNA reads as TGTGCCAGCAGTGCTACGCGGAGCTCCTACGAGCAGTACTTC. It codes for CASSATRSSYEQYF.

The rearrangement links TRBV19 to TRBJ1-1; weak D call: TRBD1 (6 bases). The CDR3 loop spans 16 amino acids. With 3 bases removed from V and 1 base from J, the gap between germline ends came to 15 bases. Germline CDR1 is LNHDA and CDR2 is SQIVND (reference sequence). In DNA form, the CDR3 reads TGTGCCAGTAGTATTTTCACAGGGCCTAAGAACACTGAAGCTTTCTTT. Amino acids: CASSIFTGPKNTEAFF.

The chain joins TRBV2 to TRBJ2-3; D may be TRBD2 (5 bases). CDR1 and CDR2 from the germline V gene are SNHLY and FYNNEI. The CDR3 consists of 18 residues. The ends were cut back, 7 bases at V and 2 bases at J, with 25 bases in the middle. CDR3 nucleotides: TGTGCCAGCAACCCCACCCCAGGACTGCCCGCCCCCACAGATACGCAGTATTTT. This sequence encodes CASNPTPGLPAPTDTQYF.